The next 20 T cell receptor beta chains were all read from a single sample in a study of control samples from healthy donors and cancer patients. Produced via immunoSEQ multiplex PCR; TCRdb's table is partial and in-frame only. The sample records tens of thousands of clones, 70% to 90% being singletons. Material for sequencing was blood. All receptors come from a woman aged 60-75 years in good health.

This clone appeared a single time. The chain has TRBV2 and TRBJ2-5; D gene ambiguous. V dropped 5 bases and J dropped 5 bases, with 9 bases sitting between them. Per germline, CDR1 SNHLY and CDR2 FYNNEI. The CDR3 loop spans 12 amino acids. The CDR3, as DNA: TGTGCCAGCAGTTCCCGAACGGAGACCCAGTACTTC. Protein product: CASSSRTETQYF.

The chain combines TRBV24-1 with TRBJ2-7, with TRBD1 matching 7 bases. Germline V gene data show CDR1 as KGHDR and CDR2 as SFDVKD. The CDR3 extends over 14 amino acids. Trimming took 3 bases from V and 2 from J; bases not matched to a gene: 3. CDR3 DNA sequence: TGTGCCACCAGTGATGGGCAGGGGGCCTACGAGCAGTACTTC. It is translated as CATSDGQGAYEQYF.

The chain couples TRBV12-5 to TRBJ1-6; D possibly corresponds to TRBD1 (6 bases). The CDR3 runs 13 residues. Germline CDR1 LGHNT, CDR2 FRNRAP. The V end lost 5 bases, the J end lost 9 bases, and 11 bases lay between the germline ends. CDR3: CASGTTGISPLHF. The CDR3 nucleotides are TGTGCTAGTGGTACAACAGGGATTTCACCCCTCCACTTT.

Only one count was recorded for this clone. The chain recombines TRBV24-1 with TRBJ1-5; D is uncertain. The length of the CDR3 is 16 residues. The V gene's germline CDR1 is KGHDR and CDR2 SFDVKD. Trimming stripped 4 bases from V and 0 bases from J, with 12 bases between. CDR3 bases: TGTGCCACCAGTGAGGGAGGACGGCATAGCAATCAGCCCCAGCATTTT. As protein: CATSEGGRHSNQPQHF.

This chain uses TRBV18 with TRBJ2-3; D could derive from TRBD1 or TRBD2 (5 bases each). V was shortened by 7 bases and J by 4 bases, with 12 bases between the two germline ends. The CDR3 is 13 amino acids. The germline V gene encodes CDR1 KGHSH and CDR2 LQKENI. CDR3 coding DNA: TGTGCCAGCTGCACCTGGGGGTCAGATACGCAGTATTTT. Its translation: CASCTWGSDTQYF. The entire variable domain, with the rest obtained from reference TRBV18 and TRBJ2-3, is as follows: NAGVMQNPRHLVRRRGQEARLRCSPMKGHSHVYWYRQLPEEGLKFMVYLQKENIIDESGMPKERFSAEFPKEGPSILRIQQVVRGDSAAYFCASCTWGSDTQYFGPGTRLTVL.

The chain uses TRBV9 and TRBJ2-1, with 8 bases that match TRBD2. This CDR3 is 15 amino acids long. The trim removed 1 base at V and 10 bases at J, leaving 10 bases unmatched. Germline V CDR1 and CDR2: SGDLS, YYNGEE. DNA for the CDR3: TGTGCCAGCAGCGTACTCCCAGCGGGGGTCGGAGAGCAGTTCTTC. Amino acids: CASSVLPAGVGEQFF.

This clone was seen only once. The V and J genes are TRBV29-1 and TRBJ1-1; D not certain. CDR3 length: 13 amino acids. The germline V gene has CDR1 SQVTM and CDR2 ANQGSEA. V dropped 1 base and J dropped 2 bases, with 8 bases sitting between them. CDR3 coding DNA: TGCAGCGTTGAAGCTGACGGAAACACTGAAGCTTTCTTT. Residues: CSVEADGNTEAFF.

The V call is TRBV6-1, the J call TRBJ2-7; D remains unclear. V was cut by 0 bases and J by 3 bases, with 6 bases left in between. Germline V gives CDR1 MNHNS, CDR2 SASEGT. The CDR3 runs to 13 residues. The CDR3 nucleotides are TGTGCCAGCAGTGAAGCGGTTGGCTACGAGCAGTACTTC. Translation: CASSEAVGYEQYF.

The V and J genes are TRBV2 and TRBJ1-5; 7 bases are a match to TRBD1. The CDR3 has 13 amino acids. Germline V gene sequence: CDR1 SNHLY, CDR2 FYNNEI. V gave up 8 bases and J gave up 5 bases; unmatched junction bases: 6. The CDR3 loop reads CASGRGPDQPQHF. In DNA form, the CDR3 reads TGTGCCAGCGGGAGGGGGCCTGATCAGCCCCAGCATTTT.

J is TRBJ1-3 and V is TRBV12-3 or TRBV12-4; no reliable D call. The CDR3 is made up of 11 amino acids. Between the trimmed V and J ends, which lost 6 bases and 8 bases, there was a span of 8 bases. The CDR3: CASSPTDTIYF. In DNA form, the CDR3 reads TGTGCCAGCAGCCCCACGGACACCATATATTTT.

The genes are TRBV9 and TRBJ2-3; D may match TRBD1 or TRBD2 (6 bases each). The germline CDR1 and CDR2 sequences are SGDLS and YYNGEE. Trimming pared 3 bases from V and 0 bases from J, leaving 14 bases between. The CDR3 is made up of 16 amino acids. The CDR3 bases are TGTGCCAGCAGCGCGGGGGCGGTGGGCAGCACAGATACGCAGTATTTT. Translating it yields CASSAGAVGSTDTQYF.

This clone showed up just a few times. The chain is built from TRBV25-1 and TRBJ1-2; D not certain. The V and J ends lost 1 base and 0 bases respectively, with 6 bases between them. Germline assignment: CDR1 MGHDK and CDR2 SYGVNS. The CDR3 contains 14 residues. The CDR3 region has the DNA TGTGCCAGCAGTGAATTCGAAACTAACTATGGCTACACCTTC. It yields the protein CASSEFETNYGYTF.

There are a few counts of this clone. V is TRBV5-4 and J is TRBJ2-5; 11 nucleotides align to TRBD2. V lost 3 bases to trimming and J lost 1 base; unmatched junction nucleotides: 2. The CDR3 covers 15 residues. The germline V gene encodes CDR1 SGHNT and CDR2 YYREEE (reference sequence). The DNA for the CDR3 is TGTGCCAGCAGCTGGGGGACTAGCGGCCAAGAGACCCAGTACTTC. Translation: CASSWGTSGQETQYF.

The J gene is TRBJ1-2, the V gene TRBV2; 7 positions agree with TRBD1. V gave up 4 bases and J gave up 2 bases; unmatched junction bases: 7. Looked up from germline, CDR1 is SNHLY and CDR2 is FYNNEI. The CDR3 has 15 residues. The CDR3 DNA is TGTGCCAGCAGTGCTGCCCCGACAGGGAACTATGGCTACACCTTC. It is translated as CASSAAPTGNYGYTF.

This rearrangement joins TRBV2 to TRBJ2-7; D gene ambiguous. Per the germline V gene, CDR1 is SNHLY and CDR2 is FYNNEI. The ends were cut back, 7 bases at V and 6 bases at J, with 10 bases in the middle. This CDR3 comprises 11 residues. In DNA form, the CDR3 reads TGTGCCAGCACGGTGTTGGGCGAGCAGTACTTC. Translated: CASTVLGEQYF.

The chain has TRBV5-1 and TRBJ2-6; D is ambiguous. Trimming removed 4 bases at V and 4 bases at J, with 12 bases between. The CDR3 runs to 15 residues. The germline gives CDR1 SGHRS, CDR2 YFSETQ. CDR3 sequence reads: CASSLGPEGANVLTF. The CDR3 DNA is TGCGCCAGCAGCCTCGGGCCCGAGGGGGCCAACGTCCTGACTTTC.

This sequence joins TRBV27 and TRBJ1-5; 8 bases line up with TRBD1. Germline V gene data show CDR1 as MNHEY and CDR2 as SMNVEV (reference sequence). V lost 5 bases and J lost 4; bases outside the gene matches: 4. The CDR3 sequence is 14 residues long. In nucleotides, the CDR3 is TGTGCCAGCAGTCCCGGGACAGGTAATCAGCCCCAGCATTTT. Encoded protein: CASSPGTGNQPQHF.

This sequence joins TRBV5-8 and TRBJ2-5; the D is unclear. The length of the CDR3 is 12 residues. Trimming cost V 1 base and J 4 bases, with 5 bases left between them. Germline CDR1 and CDR2: SGHTS and YDEGEE. For the CDR3, the DNA is TGTGCCAGCAGCTTGACTGCAGAGACCCAGTACTTC. Translation: CASSLTAETQYF. Combining the CDR3 with reference TRBV5-8 and TRBJ2-5 gives the whole variable domain EAGVTQSPTHLIKTRGQQATLRCSPISGHTSVYWYQQALGLGLQFLLWYDEGEERNRGNFPPRFSGRQFPNYSSELNVNALELEDSALYLCASSLTAETQYFGPGTRLLVL.

The rearrangement links TRBV29-1 to TRBJ1-1; D not resolved. Germline lookup yields CDR1 SQVTM and CDR2 ANQGSEA. V was cut by 0 bases and J by 4 bases, with 9 bases left in between. The CDR3 loop spans 13 amino acids. The CDR3 is CSVEEVGLTEAFF. CDR3 bases: TGCAGCGTTGAAGAAGTCGGTCTCACTGAAGCTTTCTTT. Looking up the rest from reference TRBV29-1 and TRBJ1-1 gives the full variable domain: SAVISQKPSRDICQRGTSLTIQCQVDSQVTMMFWYRQQPGQSLTLIATANQGSEATYESGFVIDKFPISRPNLTFSTLTVSNMSPEDSSIYLCSVEEVGLTEAFFGQGTRLTVV.

The V and J genes are TRBV27 and TRBJ2-3, with 10 bases aligning to TRBD2. The germline V gene encodes CDR1 MNHEY and CDR2 SMNVEV (reference sequence). This CDR3 has 16 residues. The ends lost 2 bases at V and 2 bases at J; junction bases unmatched: 4. CDR3 amino acids: CASSLKAGGFTDTQYF. The CDR3 DNA follows: TGTGCCAGCAGTTTAAAAGCGGGAGGGTTCACAGATACGCAGTATTTT.